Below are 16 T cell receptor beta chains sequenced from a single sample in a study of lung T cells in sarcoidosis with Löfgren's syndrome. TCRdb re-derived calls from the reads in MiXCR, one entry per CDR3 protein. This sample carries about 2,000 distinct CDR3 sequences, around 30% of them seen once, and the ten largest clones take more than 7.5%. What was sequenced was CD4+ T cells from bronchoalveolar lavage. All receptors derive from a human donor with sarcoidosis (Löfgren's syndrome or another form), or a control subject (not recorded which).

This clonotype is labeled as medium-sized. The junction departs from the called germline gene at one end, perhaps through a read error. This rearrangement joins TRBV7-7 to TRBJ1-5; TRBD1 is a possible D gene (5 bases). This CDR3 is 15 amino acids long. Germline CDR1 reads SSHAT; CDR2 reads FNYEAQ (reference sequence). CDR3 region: CASSPGTEKRQPQHF. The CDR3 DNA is TGTGCTAGCAGCCCGGGGACGGAAAAGAGGCAGCCCCAGCATTTT. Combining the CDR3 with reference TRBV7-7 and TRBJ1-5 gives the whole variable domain GAGVSQSPRYKVTKRGQDVTLRCDPISSHATLYWYQQALGQGPEFLTYFNYEAQPDKSGLPSDRFSAERPEGSISTLTIQRTEQRDSAMYRCASSPGTEKRQPQHFGDGTRLSIL.

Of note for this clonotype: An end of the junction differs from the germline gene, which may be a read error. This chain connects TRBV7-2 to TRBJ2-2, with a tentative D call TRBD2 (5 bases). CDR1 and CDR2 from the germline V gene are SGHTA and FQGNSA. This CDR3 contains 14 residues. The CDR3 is CASSLLLLTGEPFF. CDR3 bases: TGTGCCAGCAGCCTACTCCTTCTCACCGGGGAGCCGTTCTTT.

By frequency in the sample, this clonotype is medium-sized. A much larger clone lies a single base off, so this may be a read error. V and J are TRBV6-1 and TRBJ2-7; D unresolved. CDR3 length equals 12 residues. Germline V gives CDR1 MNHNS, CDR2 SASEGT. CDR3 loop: CTSSTTVYEQYF. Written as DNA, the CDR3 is TGTACCAGCAGCACAACAGTTTACGAGCAGTACTTC.

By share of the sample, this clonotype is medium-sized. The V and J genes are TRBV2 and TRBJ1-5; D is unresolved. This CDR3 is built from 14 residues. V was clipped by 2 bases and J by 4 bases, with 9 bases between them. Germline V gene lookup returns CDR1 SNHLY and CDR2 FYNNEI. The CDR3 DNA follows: TGTGCCAGCAGTGAATCCCACTCTAATCAGCCCCAGCATTTT. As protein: CASSESHSNQPQHF.

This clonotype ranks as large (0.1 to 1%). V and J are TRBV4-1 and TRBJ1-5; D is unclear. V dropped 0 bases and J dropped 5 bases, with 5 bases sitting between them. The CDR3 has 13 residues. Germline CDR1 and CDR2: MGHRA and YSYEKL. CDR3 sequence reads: CASSQDGYQPQHF. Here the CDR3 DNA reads TGCGCCAGCAGCCAAGACGGTTATCAGCCCCAGCATTTT.

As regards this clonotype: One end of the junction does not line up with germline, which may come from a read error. CDR3 DNA: TGTGCCAGCAGCTTCAATGACTATGGCTACGCCTTC. It specifies CASSFNDYGYAF. This chain uses TRBV7-2 with TRBJ1-2, with D unclear. The length of the CDR3 is 12 residues. The germline gives CDR1 SGHTA, CDR2 FQGNSA.

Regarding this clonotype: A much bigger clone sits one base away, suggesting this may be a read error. The CDR3 DNA reads TGTGCCAACTCATCACAGGGGAGGGATCAGCCCCAGCATTTT. This sequence encodes CANSSQGRDQPQHF. This chain links TRBV18 with TRBJ1-5; 7 bases fit TRBD1. CDR3 size: 14 residues. The germline CDR1 and CDR2 sequences are KGHSH and LQKENI.

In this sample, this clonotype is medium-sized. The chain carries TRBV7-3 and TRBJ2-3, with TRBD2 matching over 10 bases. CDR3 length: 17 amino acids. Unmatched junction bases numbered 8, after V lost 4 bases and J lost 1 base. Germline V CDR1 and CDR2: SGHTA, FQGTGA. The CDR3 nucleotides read TGTGCCAGCAGCTCTGACCGGACTAGCGGTGGCACAGATACGCAGTATTTT. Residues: CASSSDRTSGGTDTQYF.

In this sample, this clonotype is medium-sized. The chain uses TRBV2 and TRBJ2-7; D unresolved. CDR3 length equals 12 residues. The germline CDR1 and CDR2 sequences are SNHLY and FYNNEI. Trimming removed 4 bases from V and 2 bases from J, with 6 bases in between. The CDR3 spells CASSGDAYEQYF. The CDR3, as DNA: TGTGCCAGCAGTGGAGACGCCTACGAGCAGTACTTC.

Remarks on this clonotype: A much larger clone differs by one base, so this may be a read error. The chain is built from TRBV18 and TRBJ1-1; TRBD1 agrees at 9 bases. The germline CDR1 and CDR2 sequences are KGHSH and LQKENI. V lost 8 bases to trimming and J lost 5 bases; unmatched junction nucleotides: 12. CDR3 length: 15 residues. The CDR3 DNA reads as TGTGCCAGCCCAGTACGGACAGGGGCAGGGACTGAAGCTTTCTTT. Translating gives CASPVRTGAGTEAFF.

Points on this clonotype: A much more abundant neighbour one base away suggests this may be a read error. The CDR3 DNA is TGTGCCAGCGGCCCAATCCGGAACAATGAGCAGTTCTTC. The encoded protein is CASGPIRNNEQFF. This rearrangement joins TRBV11-1 to TRBJ2-1; D is unresolved. Per the germline V gene, CDR1 is SGHAT and CDR2 is FQDESV (reference sequence). V dropped 8 bases and J dropped 5 bases, with 13 bases sitting between them. The CDR3 contains 13 residues.

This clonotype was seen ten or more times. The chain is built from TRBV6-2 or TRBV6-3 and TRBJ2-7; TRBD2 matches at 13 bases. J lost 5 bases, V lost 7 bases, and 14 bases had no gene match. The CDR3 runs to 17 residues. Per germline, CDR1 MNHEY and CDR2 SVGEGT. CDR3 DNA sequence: TGTGCCAGCATCACCAAAGGACTAGCGGGGGATCCACACGAGCAGTACTTC. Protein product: CASITKGLAGDPHEQYF.

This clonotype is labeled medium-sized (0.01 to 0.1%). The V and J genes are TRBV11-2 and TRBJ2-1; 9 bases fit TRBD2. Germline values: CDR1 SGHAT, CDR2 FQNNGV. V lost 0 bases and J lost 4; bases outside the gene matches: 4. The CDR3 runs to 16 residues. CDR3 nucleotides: TGTGCCAGCAGCTTAGAAGTGACTAGCGGTTACAATGAGCAGTTCTTC. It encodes CASSLEVTSGYNEQFF.

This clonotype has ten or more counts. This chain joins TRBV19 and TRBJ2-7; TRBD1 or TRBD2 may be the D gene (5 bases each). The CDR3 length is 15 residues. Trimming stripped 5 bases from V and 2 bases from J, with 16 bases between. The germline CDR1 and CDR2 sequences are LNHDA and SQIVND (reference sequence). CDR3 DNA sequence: TGTGCCAGTAGTCCTACCGGGACGGTGGCCTACGAGCAGTACTTC. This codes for CASSPTGTVAYEQYF.

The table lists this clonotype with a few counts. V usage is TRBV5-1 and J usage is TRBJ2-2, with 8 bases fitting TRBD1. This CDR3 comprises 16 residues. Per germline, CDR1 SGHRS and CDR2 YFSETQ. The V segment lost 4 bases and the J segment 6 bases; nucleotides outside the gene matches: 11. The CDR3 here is CASSQMVQGDPGELFF. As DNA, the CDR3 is TGCGCCAGCAGCCAAATGGTACAGGGGGACCCCGGGGAGCTGTTTTTT.

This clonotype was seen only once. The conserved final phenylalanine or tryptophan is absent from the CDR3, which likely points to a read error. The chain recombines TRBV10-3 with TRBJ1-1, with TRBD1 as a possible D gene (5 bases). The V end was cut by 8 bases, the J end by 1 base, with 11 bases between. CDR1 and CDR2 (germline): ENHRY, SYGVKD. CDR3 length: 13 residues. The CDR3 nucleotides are TGTGCCATCGAGGACATCCCGAACACTGAAGCTTTCCTT. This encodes CAIEDIPNTEAFL.